This TCR beta chain stems from a study of cytomegalovirus exposure and HLA in healthy donors. J was trimmed by 5 bases and V by 4 bases; bases with no gene match: 13. The germline CDR1 and CDR2 sequences are MDHEN and SYDVKM. The CDR3 spans 19 residues. The PCR contained 60 Vbeta and 13 Jbeta primers. Libraries were prepared by immunoSEQ multiplex PCR; TCRdb keeps only in-frame clonotypes and omits some of them. The table has 270,000 or so clones, nearly 95% seen once. The receptor comes from a girl aged 2 to 10 in good health and CMV-seronegative. V is TRBV28 and J is TRBJ2-4, with 14 bases fitting TRBD2. The sample consisted of PBMCs. The CDR3 spells CASSSIPGLAGEGENIQYF. The CDR3 DNA is TGTGCCAGCAGTTCCATCCCGGGACTAGCGGGAGAGGGGGAAAACATTCAGTACTTC.